A selection of T cell receptor beta chains follows, all from one sample in a study of CD4+ T cells in melanoma. The repertoire was sequenced with immunoSEQ multiplex PCR; TCRdb's copy has only in-frame clones and lacks some. This sample has approximately 14,000 clones, with less than 70% found just once. Sequenced material: cells from a culture (not recorded whether cultured in vitro). The receptors were gathered from a human donor with melanoma. CDR3s include the opening cysteine and the closing phenylalanine or tryptophan. A D gene is named only where the DNA matches it firmly. Part of the rows lack a size; the others show once, few, many or a class for expanded clones.

j_call,v_call,d_call,clone_size,cdr3_nt,cdr3_aa
TRBJ2-1,TRBV5-1,.,.,TGCGCCAGCAGCTTGTTTTCATACAATGAGCAGTTCTTC,CASSLFSYNEQFF
TRBJ2-4,TRBV4-1,.,.,TGCGCCAGCAGCCAACCTGCCGGGCTCCAGTACTTC,CASSQPAGLQYF
TRBJ1-2,TRBV18,TRBD1,.,TGTGCCAGCTCACCTCTGGACAGGGTCGGGGGCTACACCTTC,CASSPLDRVGGYTF
TRBJ2-7,TRBV2,.,.,TGTGCCAGCAGTGGAGAACGGGGGGCGACGGGGGAGCAGTACTTC,CASSGERGATGEQYF
TRBJ2-7,TRBV11-2,TRBD1,.,TGTGCCAGCAGCGTGGACAGGCGGTACGAGCAGTACTTC,CASSVDRRYEQYF
TRBJ1-2,TRBV14,.,.,TGTGCCAGCAGCCCACGGACAAGGAACTATGGCTACACCTTC,CASSPRTRNYGYTF
TRBJ2-6,TRBV7-9,.,.,TGTGCCAGCAGCTTACTATCAGGGAGTGACGGGGCCAACGTCCTGACTTTC,CASSLLSGSDGANVLTF
TRBJ1-1,TRBV10-1,.,few,TGCGCCAGCAGTTTCACAGAGTACACTGAAGCTTTCTTT,CASSFTEYTEAFF
TRBJ1-2,TRBV15,.,.,TGTGCCACCAGCAGAGAGACGGGAGCAACCAGGTCCGACTACACCTTC,CATSRETGATRSDYTF
TRBJ2-7,TRBV6-5,TRBD2,.,TGTGCCAGCAGTTACGAGCGGGGGGCCAAGCAGTACTTC,CASSYERGAKQYF
TRBJ1-1,TRBV7-9,.,once,TGTGCCAGCAGCACTATGACAGGGAACACTGAAGCTTTCTTT,CASSTMTGNTEAFF
TRBJ1-2,TRBV6-6,TRBD1,.,TGTGCCAGCAGTCCGACAGGGGGCGAACCCAACTATGGCTACACCTTC,CASSPTGGEPNYGYTF
TRBJ2-7,TRBV5-1,.,.,TGCGCCAGCAGCTTGCTAACAGGGAACGAGCAGTACTTC,CASSLLTGNEQYF
TRBJ2-7,TRBV6-1,TRBD1,.,TGTGCCATCCAGACAGGGGGCATGAGCGAGCAGTACTTC,CAIQTGGMSEQYF
TRBJ2-2,TRBV6-6,.,.,TGTGCCAGCAGACAAGGACAGAACACCGGGGAGCTGTTTTTT,CASRQGQNTGELFF
TRBJ1-6,TRBV7-6,.,once,TGTGCCAGCAGCTTAGGGGTCCGGAATTCACCCCTCCACTTT,CASSLGVRNSPLHF
TRBJ2-7,TRBV4-1,TRBD1,.,TGCGCCAGCAGCCACGATCAGGGGGCCCGCGAGCAGTACTTC,CASSHDQGAREQYF
TRBJ1-1,TRBV12-5,.,.,TGTGCTAGTGCCCCCCGCGCGAACACTGAAGCTTTCTTT,CASAPRANTEAFF
TRBJ2-5,TRBV27,.,few,TGTGCCAGCAGTTTACGTCCCCGACTAGAGGTCGAGACCCAGTACTTC,CASSLRPRLEVETQYF
TRBJ1-1,TRBV7-2,.,.,TGTGCCAGCAGCGGGGGCCTCCACGTGACGGCTTTCTTT,CASSGGLHVTAFF
TRBJ2-3,TRBV5-1,TRBD2,.,TGCGCCAGCAGCTTGAGCCTAGCGGCAGATACGCAGTATTTT,CASSLSLAADTQYF
TRBJ2-2,TRBV5-4,TRBD2,.,TGTGCCAGCACGCGGGGGGGGGCGGACACCGGGGAGCTGTTTTTT,CASTRGGADTGELFF
TRBJ1-1,TRBV5-1,.,.,TGCGCCAGCAGCCCCACGGGGAACACTGAAGCTTTCTTT,CASSPTGNTEAFF
TRBJ1-5,TRBV6-6,.,.,TGTGCCAGCAGGTCCGGACAACCCCAGCATTTT,CASRSGQPQHF
TRBJ2-3,TRBV5-1,TRBD2,.,TGCGCCAGCAGCTCCGATCCTAGCGGGGTTTTGCAAGATACGCAGTATTTT,CASSSDPSGVLQDTQYF
TRBJ1-1,TRBV5-6,TRBD1,.,TGTGCCAGCAGCTTGGGGGGAGGGGGCTTGGGTTTGGCTTTCTTT,CASSLGGGGLGLAFF
TRBJ2-7,TRBV5-5,TRBD1,once,TGTGCCAGCAGCCCCGGACAGGGGGGGGTCTACGAGCAGTACTTC,CASSPGQGGVYEQYF
TRBJ1-1,TRBV6-6,.,.,TGTGCCAGCACCGAGGACAGTTCAAACACTGAAGCTTTCTTT,CASTEDSSNTEAFF
TRBJ2-5,TRBV7-8,TRBD2,.,TGTGCCAGCAGCTCACCCTGGGGGGGTCCGGAGACCCAGTACTTC,CASSSPWGGPETQYF
TRBJ1-2,TRBV18,.,.,TGTGCCAGCTCACTATACACCGGGACTGACTATGGCTACACCTTC,CASSLYTGTDYGYTF
TRBJ1-1,TRBV20-1,TRBD1,once,TGCAGTGCTAGACTGGACAGGCGGGCTTTCTTT,CSARLDRRAFF
TRBJ1-4,TRBV18,TRBD1,.,TGTGCCAGCTCACCACGTTTGGGACAGGAGACTAATGAAAAACTGTTTTTT,CASSPRLGQETNEKLFF
TRBJ1-5,TRBV6-1,.,.,TGTGCCAGCCATGAGGGGGGCGTTTTGCAGCCCCAGCATTTT,CASHEGGVLQPQHF
TRBJ1-5,TRBV7-8,.,.,TGTGCCAGCAGCCTGACGGGGGCCCTAAATAGCAATCAGCCCCAGCATTTT,CASSLTGALNSNQPQHF
TRBJ2-7,TRBV2,TRBD2,.,TGTGCCAGCAGCCAGGCACTAGCGGGGAACGAGCAGTACTTC,CASSQALAGNEQYF
TRBJ1-2,TRBV5-1,.,.,TGCGCCAGCAGCTCAGTGACAGAGACCTATGGCTACACCTTC,CASSSVTETYGYTF
TRBJ1-1,TRBV29-1,.,.,TGCAGCGTTGGCCAGAAGAACACTGAAGCTTTCTTT,CSVGQKNTEAFF
TRBJ1-2,TRBV7-2,.,few,TGTGCCAGCAGCTTAGTAAGGACAGCCTATGGCTACACCTTC,CASSLVRTAYGYTF
TRBJ2-5,TRBV5-5,.,.,TGTGCCAGCAGCTTGAAGGCCAGTGGGGGGCTTCAAGAGACCCAGTACTTC,CASSLKASGGLQETQYF
TRBJ1-2,TRBV5-6,TRBD1,.,TGTGCCAGCAGCTTATGGGACAGGGCCGAATATGGCTACACCTTC,CASSLWDRAEYGYTF
TRBJ1-5,TRBV9,.,.,TGTGCCAGCAGCATCCCAGGCCCCTACAGGGAACCAAAAAATCAGCCCCAGCATTTT,CASSIPGPYREPKNQPQHF
TRBJ2-4,TRBV2,.,few,TGTGCCAGCTCCAGGGGGGAAAACATTCAGTACTTC,CASSRGENIQYF
TRBJ1-2,TRBV7-9,TRBD1,.,TGTGCCAGCAGCTTAGGGACAGGGGCGTACTATGGCTACACCTTC,CASSLGTGAYYGYTF
TRBJ1-4,TRBV10-3,.,few,TGTGCCATCAGTGAGCCTCGGGACGAGAAACTGTTTTTT,CAISEPRDEKLFF
TRBJ2-7,TRBV4-2,TRBD2,once,TGTGCCAGCAGCCAACTCGGGACTACCTATTACGAGCAGTACTTC,CASSQLGTTYYEQYF
TRBJ1-1,TRBV6-4,.,.,TGTGCCAGCAGTGACCGGGGCCGTGCTGAAGCTTTCTTT,CASSDRGRAEAFF
TRBJ1-4,TRBV6-5,.,.,TGTGCCAGCAGGGACAGTACAACTAATGAAAAACTGTTTTTT,CASRDSTTNEKLFF
TRBJ1-2,TRBV5-4,.,.,TGTGCCAGCAGCTTCTCTGGGGGGGGCGGCTATGGCTACACCTTC,CASSFSGGGGYGYTF
TRBJ1-2,TRBV27,TRBD1,.,TGTGCCAGCAGTTCACGACAGGGGTGGTTCGGCTACACCTTC,CASSSRQGWFGYTF
TRBJ2-6,TRBV19,.,.,TGTGCCAGTAATGAGCGGGCCCAACTCTCTGGGGCCAACGTCCTGACTTTC,CASNERAQLSGANVLTF
TRBJ1-1,TRBV7-6,.,.,TGTGCCAGCAGCTTATCGGGATTTGTTACTGAAGCTTTCTTT,CASSLSGFVTEAFF
TRBJ1-2,TRBV6-5,TRBD1,.,TGTGCCAGCAGTACGGGACAGAACTATGGCTACACCTTC,CASSTGQNYGYTF
TRBJ1-5,TRBV18,.,medium-sized,TGTGCCAGCTCACCGGGGGTCGGGCAGCCCCAGCATTTT,CASSPGVGQPQHF